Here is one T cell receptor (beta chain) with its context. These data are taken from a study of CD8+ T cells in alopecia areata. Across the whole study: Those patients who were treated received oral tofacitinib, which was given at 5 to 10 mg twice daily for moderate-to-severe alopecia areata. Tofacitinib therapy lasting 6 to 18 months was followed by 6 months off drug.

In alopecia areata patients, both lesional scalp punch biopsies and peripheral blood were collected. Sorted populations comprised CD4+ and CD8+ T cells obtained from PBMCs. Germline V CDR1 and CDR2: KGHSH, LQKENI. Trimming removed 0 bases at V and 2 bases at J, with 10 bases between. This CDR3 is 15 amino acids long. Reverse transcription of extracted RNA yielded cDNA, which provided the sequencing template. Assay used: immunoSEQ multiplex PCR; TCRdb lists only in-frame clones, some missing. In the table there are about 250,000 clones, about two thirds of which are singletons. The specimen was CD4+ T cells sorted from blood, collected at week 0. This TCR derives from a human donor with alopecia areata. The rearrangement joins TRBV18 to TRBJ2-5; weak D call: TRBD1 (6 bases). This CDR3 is CASSPPGTNQETQYF. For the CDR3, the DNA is TGTGCCAGCTCACCACCAGGGACAAATCAAGAGACCCAGTACTTC.